This note documents a single T cell receptor beta chain sequence. These data belong to a study of blood T cells in healthy people across ages. Study overall: Per two T cells, template switching captured roughly one barcoded beta molecule.

For the second PCR, which ran for about 6 to 11 cycles, a sample-barcoded 5' primer and a J-beta primer mix were used. One entry per CDR3 protein, called by TCRdb with MiXCR from the 5' RACE reads. The sample holds 700,000 to 800,000 distinct CDR3 sequences, roughly 45% seen once. J gave up 5 bases and V 5 bases, and 13 bases lay outside the gene matches. CDR1 and CDR2 from the germline V gene are MNHNS and SASEGT. CDR3 length: 17 residues. The sequencing sample was made of blood. V is TRBV6-1 and J is TRBJ2-1; 9 bases fit TRBD2. The receptor's source is a woman aged 55-70 years in good health. The CDR3 is CASSPPGAGGLHNEQFF. Written as DNA, the CDR3 is TGTGCCAGCAGTCCCCCTGGGGCGGGAGGGTTACACAATGAGCAGTTCTTC.